The rows below give T cell receptor beta chains drawn from one sample of a study of shared clonotypes between healthy human individuals. Some clones are missing from TCRdb's copy, which holds only in-frame ones; the method was immunoSEQ multiplex PCR. The table includes almost 700,000 clones, about 90% detected once. Sequences were obtained from naive CD8+ T cells sorted from blood. These receptors all come from a man under 40 in good health. The CDR3 runs from the conserved cysteine through the conserved F or W. A D gene is named only where the DNA matches it firmly. Part of the rows lack a size; the others show once, few, many or a class for expanded clones.

CDR3 DNA,CDR3 protein,clone size,J gene,V gene,D gene,CDR3 length
TGTGCCACCAGCAGAGACAGGGGGAACAATCAGCCCCAGCATTTT,CATSRDRGNNQPQHF,NA,TRBJ1-5,TRBV15,TRBD1,15
TGTGCCAGCAGCGGCAGCGGGGGGCATATTGAAAAACTGTTTTTT,CASSGSGGHIEKLFF,many,TRBJ1-4,TRBV7-9,NA,15
TGTGCCAGCAGCTTCGGGACGGGACGATACGAGCAGTACTTC,CASSFGTGRYEQYF,NA,TRBJ2-7,TRBV11-2,NA,14
TGTGCCAGCAGCTGGGGACTAGCCGAGGCTAATGAGCAGTTCTTC,CASSWGLAEANEQFF,NA,TRBJ2-1,TRBV13,TRBD2,15
TGCGCCAGCACCCTAAATCAGGCAGGCAATCAGCCCCAGCATTTT,CASTLNQAGNQPQHF,NA,TRBJ1-5,TRBV4-1,NA,15
TGTGCCAGCAGCCTACTAGGGGGACGGATTAATGAAAAACTGTTTTTT,CASSLLGGRINEKLFF,NA,TRBJ1-4,TRBV28,NA,16
TGCGCCAGCAGCCAAGATAGGGCAGGGCCGGGCGAGCAGTACTTC,CASSQDRAGPGEQYF,NA,TRBJ2-7,TRBV4-3,NA,15
TGCGCCAGCAGGGCCGGGACCGGCACAGATACGCAGTATTTT,CASRAGTGTDTQYF,NA,TRBJ2-3,TRBV5-1,NA,14
TGTGCCAGCAGCGCACACGAGACCCAGTACTTC,CASSAHETQYF,NA,TRBJ2-5,TRBV7-9,NA,11
TGTGCCAGCAGTGGGGGGAACCTCTACGAGCAGTACTTC,CASSGGNLYEQYF,NA,TRBJ2-7,TRBV25-1,NA,13
TGTGCCAGCAGCCCCCGGGCGGGCTCCCTCTACGAGCAGTACTTC,CASSPRAGSLYEQYF,few,TRBJ2-7,TRBV5-6,NA,15
TGTGCCAGTAGTTCTTTAGGGGGGTCTCCCGGGACTATCACCTACGAGCAGTACTTC,CASSSLGGSPGTITYEQYF,NA,TRBJ2-7,TRBV19,NA,19
TGTGCCAGCAGCTTATTAACAGGGGTGGCTAATGAAAAACTGTTTTTT,CASSLLTGVANEKLFF,NA,TRBJ1-4,TRBV7-9,TRBD1,16
TGTGCCAGCAGTTCCCCCTTACAGGGACACTACGAGCAGTACTTC,CASSSPLQGHYEQYF,NA,TRBJ2-7,TRBV27,NA,15
TGTGCCAGCAGCGTAGCCCCGACTAGTGGCGCCTACGAGCAGTACTTC,CASSVAPTSGAYEQYF,NA,TRBJ2-7,TRBV9,NA,16
TGTGCCAGCAGTGAAACCGATACGCAGTATTTT,CASSETDTQYF,NA,TRBJ2-3,TRBV2,NA,11